This TCR beta chain was documented in a study of T cell clonality in common variable immunodeficiency. This clone was counted at least ten times. Its cognate antigen is unknown. The read gets to within 3 residues of the CDR3 end, and the germline J gene fills in the rest. Trimming stripped 7 bases from V and 6 bases from J, with 19 bases between. Germline CDR1 and CDR2: LNHDA and SQIVND (reference sequence). The CDR3 covers 16 residues. This table comes from immunoSEQ multiplex PCR, and its TCRdb copy is limited to in-frame clones, with some not included. This record lists more than 55,000 clones, none seen once only, and the top ten clones contain about 0.85%. Study findings and constraints: CVID subjects had higher TCRbeta clonality than healthy controls, most marked in about a third. What drives increased CVID clonality needs T cell subpopulation sequencing.

The chain uses TRBV19 and TRBJ1-6; D is possibly TRBD1 (5 bases). The sample was peripheral blood mononuclear cells. The TCR originated in a person aged 18 to 70 in good health. Partial CDR3 DNA: TGTGCCAGTAATCCTCGGGGGAGCGAAATTAATTCACCC. Its protein product is CASNPRGSEINSP. The complete CDR3 protein is CASNPRGSEINSPLHF.